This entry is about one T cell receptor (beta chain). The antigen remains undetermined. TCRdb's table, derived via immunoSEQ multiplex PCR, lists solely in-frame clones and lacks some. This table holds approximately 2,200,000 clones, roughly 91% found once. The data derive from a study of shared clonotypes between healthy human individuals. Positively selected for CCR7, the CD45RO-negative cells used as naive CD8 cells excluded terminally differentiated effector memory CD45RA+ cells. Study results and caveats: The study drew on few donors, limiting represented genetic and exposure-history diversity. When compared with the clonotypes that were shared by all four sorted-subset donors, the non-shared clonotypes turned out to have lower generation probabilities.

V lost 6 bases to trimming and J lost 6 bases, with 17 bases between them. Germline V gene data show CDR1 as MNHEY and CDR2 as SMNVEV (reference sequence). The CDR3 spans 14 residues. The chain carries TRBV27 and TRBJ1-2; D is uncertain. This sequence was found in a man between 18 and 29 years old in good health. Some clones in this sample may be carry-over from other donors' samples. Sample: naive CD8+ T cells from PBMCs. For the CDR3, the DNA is TGTGCCAGCAGACTTGGCGGCTATGGGGATGGCTACACCTTC. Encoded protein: CASRLGGYGDGYTF.